This T cell receptor beta chain was recorded in a study of cytomegalovirus exposure and HLA in healthy donors. Study-wide findings and caveats: A classifier reportedly called cytomegalovirus status with high sensitivity and specificity. For most TCR sequences rarity was the rule, although some public TCRs occurred in many donors. Prediction of most subjects' HLA-A and HLA-B alleles by TCR beta sequences was reportedly accurate.

This clone has more than one count but fewer than ten. The antigen remains undetermined. The PCR made use of 60 Vbeta and 13 Jbeta primers. Assay: immunoSEQ multiplex PCR; the TCRdb copy retains only in-frame clones and omits some. The repertoire holds fewer than 120,000 clones, with about three quarters as singletons. This TCR derives from a woman under 40 in good health and CMV-seronegative. Specimen: PBMCs.

CDR3 loop: CASTGYSGNTIYF. In DNA, the CDR3 is TGTGCCAGTACGGGGTATAGCGGAAACACCATATATTTT. The chain uses TRBV19 and TRBJ1-3; unclear D gene. In germline, CDR1 is LNHDA, CDR2 SQIVND (reference sequence). The V end was cut by 7 bases, the J end by 4 bases, with 11 bases between. This CDR3 is built from 13 residues.